A selection of T cell receptor beta chains follows, all from one sample in a study of PD-1 blockade in classical Hodgkin lymphoma. Only in-frame clones appear in the TCRdb table, and some are missing; sequencing was by immunoSEQ multiplex PCR. This sample yields approximately 25,000 clones, of which roughly 84% are seen a single time; 1.8% belongs to the top ten. The sample in question was CD4+ T cells from blood, obtained at baseline. Every receptor here comes from a human donor with classical Hodgkin lymphoma. CDR3s include the opening cysteine and the closing phenylalanine or tryptophan. The order of the fields is V gene, J gene, D gene, clone size, CDR3 protein, CDR3 DNA. The D gene is left open where the match is weak. Some rows mark clone size as missing; the rest say once, few, many or name a class of expanded clone.

>TRBV18|TRBJ2-3|.|.
CASSPTSADTQYF
TGTGCCAGCTCACCGACTAGTGCAGATACGCAGTATTTT
>TRBV6-6|TRBJ2-7|TRBD2|.
CASSPGGAGEYF
TGTGCCAGCAGCCCCGGGGGGGCAGGGGAGTACTTC
>TRBV6-5|TRBJ2-5|.|.
CASRPFLQETQYF
TGTGCCAGCAGGCCCTTTCTCCAAGAGACCCAGTACTTC
>TRBV28|TRBJ2-1|TRBD2|.
CASSLWTGGRSNEQFF
TGTGCCAGCAGTTTATGGACGGGGGGGCGATCCAATGAGCAGTTCTTC
>TRBV5-1|TRBJ2-3|TRBD1|.
CASSLYRGFITDTQYF
TGCGCCAGCAGCTTGTACAGGGGTTTTATCACAGATACGCAGTATTTT
>TRBV11-2|TRBJ2-1|.|.
CASSLGGSRFNEQFF
TGTGCCAGCAGCTTAGGGGGCAGTAGGTTCAATGAGCAGTTCTTC
>TRBV11-3|TRBJ2-7|.|.
CASSLGGGLTYEQYF
TGTGCCAGCAGCTTGGGTGGGGGGCTCACCTACGAGCAGTACTTC
>TRBV4-3|TRBJ1-6|TRBD1|few
CASSQDGPQGAKNSPLHF
TGCGCCAGCAGCCAAGATGGGCCACAGGGGGCGAAGAATTCACCCCTCCACTTT
>TRBV5-1|TRBJ2-5|TRBD2|.
CASSAGLAGTQETQYF
TGCGCCAGCAGCGCGGGACTAGCGGGGACCCAAGAGACCCAGTACTTC
>TRBV6-5|TRBJ2-7|.|few
CASSYQGFSEQYF
TGTGCCAGCAGTTATCAAGGGTTTTCTGAGCAGTACTTC
>TRBV29-1|TRBJ1-1|.|few
CSVAGERNTEAFF
TGCAGCGTTGCAGGCGAGAGGAACACTGAAGCTTTCTTT
>TRBV7-2|TRBJ2-3|.|.
CASSPGASTDTQYF
TGTGCCAGCAGCCCAGGGGCTAGCACAGATACGCAGTATTTT
>TRBV5-1|TRBJ2-1|.|.
CASSLGQTYNEQFF
TGCGCCAGCAGCTTGGGACAGACCTACAATGAGCAGTTCTTC
>TRBV28|TRBJ1-2|.|.
CASSLVNGYTF
TGTGCCAGCAGTTTGGTCAATGGCTACACCTTC
>TRBV9|TRBJ1-3|.|.
CASSVASYSGNTIYF
TGTGCCAGCAGCGTGGCGAGTTACTCTGGAAACACCATATATTTT
>TRBV7-9|TRBJ1-5|.|.
CASGPVGGFDQPQHF
TGTGCCAGCGGACCTGTCGGGGGATTTGATCAGCCCCAGCATTTT
>TRBV4-2|TRBJ1-6|.|.
CASSQLNRVGNSPLHF
TGTGCCAGCAGCCAGCTTAACAGGGTTGGAAATTCACCCCTCCACTTT
>TRBV6-6|TRBJ1-1|.|.
CASSPTDSNTEAFF
TGTGCCAGCAGCCCTACGGACAGTAACACTGAAGCTTTCTTT
>TRBV18|TRBJ2-1|TRBD2|.
CASSRQEAGGSYNEQFF
TGTGCCAGCTCCCGACAGGAGGCGGGGGGATCCTACAATGAGCAGTTCTTC
>TRBV7-2|TRBJ2-5|TRBD2|.
CASSLGGLAGPPGYF
TGTGCCAGCAGCTTAGGGGGACTAGCGGGTCCCCCTGGGTACTTC
>TRBV7-2|TRBJ1-1|.|.
CASSFGVMNTEAFF
TGTGCCAGCAGCTTTGGGGTTATGAACACTGAAGCTTTCTTT
>TRBV7-2|TRBJ1-6|TRBD1|.
CASSPWTGGDSPLHF
TGTGCCAGCAGCCCTTGGACAGGGGGCGATTCACCCCTCCACTTT
>TRBV12-5|TRBJ1-2|.|few
CASGSGTRELDGYTF
TGTGCTAGTGGTTCGGGTACACGGGAACTAGACGGCTACACCTTC
>TRBV18|TRBJ2-2|.|.
CASSPLDGVTGELFF
TGTGCCAGCTCACCATTGGATGGGGTGACCGGGGAGCTGTTTTTT
>TRBV7-2|TRBJ1-1|.|.
CASSLALSRGEAFF
TGTGCCAGCAGCTTAGCGCTATCTCGCGGGGAAGCTTTCTTT
>TRBV2|TRBJ2-2|.|.
CASKVQGNTGELFF
TGTGCCAGCAAGGTACAGGGGAACACCGGGGAGCTGTTTTTT
>TRBV10-2|TRBJ1-2|.|.
CASSGSDYGYTF
TGCGCCAGCAGTGGGTCGGACTATGGCTACACCTTC
>TRBV18|TRBJ2-7|.|.
CASSPPFDRFYEQYF
TGTGCCAGCTCACCACCGTTCGACAGGTTCTACGAGCAGTACTTC
>TRBV2|TRBJ2-5|.|.
CASSFQETQYF
TGTGCCAGCTCCTTCCAAGAGACCCAGTACTTC
>TRBV30|TRBJ1-4|.|.
CAWRPGTTNEKLFF
TGTGCCTGGAGGCCCGGAACAACTAATGAAAAACTGTTTTTT
>TRBV4-2|TRBJ2-5|TRBD2|.
CASSQDPSGGEETQYF
TGTGCCAGCAGCCAAGACCCCAGCGGGGGGGAAGAGACCCAGTACTTC
>TRBV11-3|TRBJ2-5|.|.
CASSFGQRETQYF
TGTGCCAGCAGCTTCGGACAGCGCGAGACCCAGTACTTC
>TRBV28|TRBJ2-5|.|.
CASSRAGNQETQYF
TGTGCCAGCAGTCGAGCGGGTAACCAAGAGACCCAGTACTTC
>TRBV19|TRBJ1-1|.|.
CASTRGRSQPNTEAFF
TGTGCCAGTACCCGAGGAAGGAGCCAGCCGAACACTGAAGCTTTCTTT
>TRBV4-2|TRBJ2-5|.|once
CASSQNTEAGTQYF
TGTGCCAGCAGCCAAAACACCGAGGCGGGGACCCAGTACTTC
>TRBV6-5|TRBJ1-2|TRBD1|.
CASSRTGEANYGYTF
TGTGCCAGCAGTCGGACAGGGGAAGCTAACTATGGCTACACCTTC
>TRBV29-1|TRBJ1-2|TRBD1|medium-sized
CSVSGQGVQGYTF
TGCAGCGTGAGCGGACAGGGGGTACAAGGCTACACCTTC
>TRBV7-9|TRBJ2-1|.|.
CASSPGRPVVNEQFF
TGTGCCAGCAGCCCGGGTCGGCCAGTTGTGAATGAGCAGTTCTTC
>TRBV28|TRBJ2-3|.|.
CASSLTGVGTDTQYF
TGTGCCAGCAGTTTGACCGGGGTAGGAACAGATACGCAGTATTTT
>TRBV6-1|TRBJ1-3|.|.
CASSGNGPGNTIYF
TGTGCCAGCAGTGGGAACGGGCCTGGAAACACCATATATTTT
>TRBV2|TRBJ1-1|TRBD1|once
CASSETGGEKAFF
TGTGCCAGCAGTGAGACAGGGGGCGAGAAAGCTTTCTTT
>TRBV7-2|TRBJ1-1|.|.
CASSLGSLGMNTEAFF
TGTGCCAGCAGCTTAGGGTCCTTAGGCATGAACACTGAAGCTTTCTTT
>TRBV18|TRBJ1-2|TRBD1|.
CASSPGNLRTGPNYGYTF
TGTGCCAGCTCACCCGGAAATCTTCGGACAGGTCCTAACTATGGCTACACCTTC
>TRBV11-2|TRBJ2-3|TRBD2|.
CASSFGVAGERSTDTQYF
TGTGCCAGCAGCTTTGGAGTAGCGGGGGAGCGAAGCACAGATACGCAGTATTTT
>TRBV6-1|TRBJ1-5|TRBD1|.
CASSGRDRGFQPQHF
TGTGCCAGCAGTGGCCGGGACAGGGGGTTCCAGCCCCAGCATTTT
>TRBV11-3|TRBJ2-7|.|.
CASTDRYEQYF
TGTGCCAGCACCGATCGGTACGAGCAGTACTTC
>TRBV5-1|TRBJ1-1|.|.
CASRPRAGTTEAFF
TGCGCCAGCAGGCCGAGGGCAGGGACGACTGAAGCTTTCTTT
>TRBV29-1|TRBJ2-7|TRBD1|.
CSVESLGTGGNEQYF
TGCAGCGTTGAAAGCTTGGGGACAGGGGGCAACGAGCAGTACTTC
>TRBV5-1|TRBJ1-1|.|.
CASSAGPGNTEAFF
TGCGCCAGCAGCGCGGGACCCGGGAACACTGAAGCTTTCTTT
>TRBV7-3|TRBJ2-6|.|.
CASSSKLGAGANVLTF
TGTGCCAGCAGCTCGAAGTTGGGGGCTGGGGCCAACGTCCTGACTTTC
>TRBV6-5|TRBJ1-6|.|.
CASGIISPLHF
TGTGCCAGCGGAATCATTTCACCCCTCCACTTT
>TRBV5-1|TRBJ2-1|TRBD1|once
CASRTGELGEQFF
TGCGCCAGCAGGACAGGGGAGTTGGGTGAGCAGTTCTTC
>TRBV13|TRBJ1-1|.|once
CASSLVSGRAFF
TGTGCCAGCAGCTTAGTTTCCGGGCGCGCTTTCTTT